This T cell receptor beta chain was documented in a study of blood T cell repertoires in COVID-19. Trimming removed 5 bases from V and 5 bases from J; junction bases left unmatched: 2. The V gene's germline CDR1 is LNHNV and CDR2 YYDKDF (reference sequence). The CDR3 contains 12 residues. Measured with immunoSEQ multiplex PCR; TCRdb has only the in-frame clones, and not every one. The table includes 130,000 to 150,000 clones, more than 75% detected once. This sequence joins TRBV15 and TRBJ1-1; 7 bases align to TRBD1. The sequencing sample was made of peripheral blood. The TCR comes from a human donor in a cohort sampled during active COVID-19. The CDR3 sequence: CATSQTGTEAFF. The CDR3 region has the DNA TGTGCCACCAGCCAGACAGGGACTGAAGCTTTCTTT.